Listed here are 9 T cell receptor beta chains from one sample, sequenced in a study of blood T cells in healthy people across ages (dated by TCRdb to between 2014 and 2016). The library came from 5' RACE. Instrument on record: Illumina HiSeq 2500. The second PCR ran for about 7 to 11 cycles and used a J-beta primer mix along with a sample-barcoded 5' primer. The public reads were quality trimmed at Q25 with fastp and then assembled into clones with MiXCR by TCRdb, keeping productive beta chains. Each entry is one CDR3 protein sequence, shown with its most common DNA and genes. This sample is represented by approximately 900,000 distinct CDR3 sequences; about 28% of them were singletons. Clones ranked in the top ten supply about 9.4% of the sample. The data were also submitted as part of a second study, on T cells of mothers and their children.

Sequenced sample: blood. All receptors derive from a woman between 40 and 50 years old in good health.

This clonotype was seen repeatedly, ten times or more. The chain links TRBV9 to TRBJ2-7; 7 nucleotides agree with TRBD1. Germline CDR1 SGDLS, CDR2 YYNGEE. The CDR3 spans 14 residues. V gave up 3 bases and J gave up 0 bases; unmatched junction bases: 3. CDR3 DNA: TGTGCCAGCAGCGCGACAGGGAGCTCCTACGAGCAGTACTTC. Amino acids: CASSATGSSYEQYF.

At least ten counts were recorded for this clonotype. V usage is TRBV9 and J usage is TRBJ2-5; 8 nucleotides line up with TRBD1. Per germline, CDR1 SGDLS and CDR2 YYNGEE. CDR3 size: 15 residues. V dropped 0 bases and J dropped 1; count of bases not matched to a gene: 2. The CDR3 protein is CASSVGQGLQETQYF. The CDR3 nucleotides are TGTGCCAGCAGCGTAGGACAGGGGCTCCAAGAGACCCAGTACTTC.

This clonotype turned up a few times. The chain employs TRBV15 and TRBJ1-2; D is ambiguous. The CDR3 is 14 amino acids. Per germline, CDR1 LNHNV and CDR2 YYDKDF (reference sequence). The V end lost 4 bases, the J end lost 4 bases, and 13 bases lay between the germline ends. CDR3 region: CATSTGLTSYGYTF. The CDR3 DNA sequence: TGTGCCACCAGCACTGGACTGACTAGCTATGGCTACACCTTC.

This chain joins TRBV4-3 and TRBJ1-2, with D unresolved. This CDR3 comprises 14 residues. Trimming took 0 bases from V and 8 from J, leaving 13 bases between them. CDR1 and CDR2 from the germline V gene are LGHNA and YSLEER. In nucleotides, the CDR3 is TGCGCCAGCAGCCAAGACTTCGTGCTGGGGGGCTACACCTTC. This codes for CASSQDFVLGGYTF.

This clonotype was found a few times. The V call is TRBV6-5, the J call TRBJ2-7, with 7 bases fitting TRBD1. Unmatched junction bases numbered 7, after V lost 8 bases and J lost 0 bases. The CDR3 is 14 residues long. Germline CDR1 MNHEY, CDR2 SVGAGI. The DNA of the CDR3 is TGTGCCAGCGGAATCCGGGACAGCTCCTACGAGCAGTACTTC. Encoded protein: CASGIRDSSYEQYF.

Details on this clonotype: This clone may be a read error of a much larger clone one base away. The chain joins TRBV18 to TRBJ2-1, with 10 bases identical to TRBD1. Trimming took 8 bases from V and 15 from J; bases not matched to a gene: 10. Germline V gene sequence: CDR1 KGHSH, CDR2 LQKENI. There are 12 residues in the CDR3. The CDR3 DNA reads TGTGCCAGCCACCCTGGGGGACAGGGGACGTTCTTC. The encoded protein is CASHPGGQGTFF. Full variable domain (rest looked up from reference TRBV18 and TRBJ2-1): NAGVMQNPRHLVRRRGQEARLRCSPMKGHSHVYWYRQLPEEGLKFMVYLQKENIIDESGMPKERFSAEFPKEGPSILRIQQVVRGDSAAYFCASHPGGQGTFFGPGTRLTVL.

The V gene is TRBV9, the J gene TRBJ2-7; TRBD1 aligns across 10 bases. Per germline, CDR1 SGDLS and CDR2 YYNGEE. This CDR3 spans 16 amino acids. J lost 1 base, V lost 3 bases, and 7 bases had no gene match. The CDR3, as DNA: TGTGCCAGCAGCGATTATCCGGGACAGGGGTCCTACGAGCAGTACTTC. It translates to CASSDYPGQGSYEQYF. The full variable domain, rest sourced from reference TRBV9 and TRBJ2-7, is DSGVTQTPKHLITATGQRVTLRCSPRSGDLSVYWYQQSLDQGLQFLIQYYNGEERAKGNILERFSAQQFPDLHSELNLSSLELGDSALYFCASSDYPGQGSYEQYFGPGTRLTVT.

With respect to this clonotype: Just one base apart from a much larger clone, this may be a read error. This rearrangement joins TRBV29-1 to TRBJ2-5, with TRBD2 matching over 11 bases. V dropped 4 bases and J dropped 11; count of bases not matched to a gene: 9. Looked up from germline, CDR1 is SQVTM and CDR2 is ANQGSEA. CDR3 length: 13 residues. The CDR3 nucleotides read TGCAGCGTTGGTAGCGGGGGGGCAAGGGAGCAGTACTTC. Its translation: CSVGSGGAREQYF.

The sample holds a few counts of this clonotype. The chain is built from TRBV7-9 and TRBJ1-1, with 9 bases lining up with TRBD1. CDR1 is SEHNR, CDR2 FQNEAQ, per germline (reference sequence). This CDR3 is built from 15 residues. Unmatched junction bases numbered 8, after V lost 7 bases and J lost 2 bases. The CDR3 here is CASTADRGTNTEAFF. The CDR3 nucleotides read TGTGCCAGCACCGCCGACAGGGGGACAAACACTGAAGCTTTCTTT.